Only one count was recorded for the clone carrying this T cell receptor (beta chain). Its antigen is undetermined. This sample is drawn from a study of shared clonotypes between healthy human individuals. The CDR3 is made up of 14 amino acids. Germline CDR1 is SGHDT and CDR2 is YYEEEE. V was cut by 0 bases and J by 3 bases, with 10 bases left in between. CD45RO negativity and positive selection for CCR7 defined naive CD8 cells, a population that excluded terminally differentiated effector memory CD45RA+ cells. Produced via immunoSEQ multiplex PCR; TCRdb's table is partial and in-frame only. The sample has approximately 2,200,000 clones, 85% to 95% seen once. General study points: Roughly 5% of naive CD4 clonotypes were shared across four donors.

The source material was naive CD8+ T cells from PBMCs. V usage is TRBV5-6 and J usage is TRBJ2-7, with D maybe TRBD2 (5 bases). The origin of this receptor is a man aged 18 to 29 in good health. Some clones in this sample may be carry-over from other donors' samples. The DNA of the CDR3 is TGTGCCAGCAGCTTGGGGACTGGTCTCTACGAGCAGTACTTC. Amino acid sequence: CASSLGTGLYEQYF.